This entry is about one T cell receptor beta chain. This specimen belongs to a study of metastatic and nonmetastatic thyroid tumors. Background on the study: Repertoires were compared across blood and tumor or nodule tissue from malignant and benign thyroid patients.

J lost 0 bases, V lost 5 bases, and 9 bases had no gene match. This CDR3 region has 15 residues. Germline V gene lookup returns CDR1 DFQATT and CDR2 SNEGSKA (reference sequence). Every patient was untreated before thyroid surgery. MiXCR was used by TCRdb to re-call the PCR reads. The table shows approximately 90,000 clones, with 12% occurring only once. The source of this sequence is a female donor with papillary thyroid cancer or a benign thyroid nodule (not recorded which). Some clones in this sample may be carry-over from other donors' samples. Sequenced input: blood. The gene calls are TRBV20-1 and TRBJ2-5; 7 nucleotides match TRBD2. The CDR3 region has the DNA TGCAGTGCTTATAAGGGACTATCAGACCAAGAGACCCAGTACTTC. Translated: CSAYKGLSDQETQYF.